This TCR beta chain is drawn from a study of cytotoxic CD8 clonotypes in ibrutinib-treated CLL. Study-level information: Response specimens were obtained following a median treatment duration of 12 months, with a range of 6 to 36. Mean per-sample yields comprised roughly 260,000 productive templates and tens of thousands of productive rearrangements.

The TCR beta libraries used 2 to 2.5 micrograms of genomic DNA that came from cryopreserved PBMCs. Points on this clone: Antigen specificity is unknown.

The data were produced by immunoSEQ multiplex PCR, yet TCRdb's version contains in-frame clones alone and is incomplete. The profile shows approximately 74,000 clones, 65% to 85% of them singletons. Study results and limitations: With treatment, public clonotypes, which were uncommon, either contracted or remained stable.

In germline, CDR1 is WNHNN, CDR2 SYGVQD (reference sequence). J gave up 5 bases and V 8 bases, and 7 bases lay outside the gene matches. CDR3 length: 16 residues. The specimen was PBMCs, collected at disease progression, from a patient treated with ibrutinib. The chain has TRBV10-1 and TRBJ2-2, with TRBD2 matching over 14 bases. The clonotype was recovered from a human donor with chronic lymphocytic leukemia. The CDR3 nucleotides are TGCGCCAGCCTGGGACTAGCGGGAGAGTATACCGGGGAGCTGTTTTTT. Translation: CASLGLAGEYTGELFF.